The clone carrying this T cell receptor beta chain was seen a few times. Its cognate antigen is unknown. This record comes from a study of T-cell reconstitution after alpha-beta-depleted transplantation in children. Broader study findings: By about two months after transplant, alpha-beta T cells reportedly arose from several hundred graft clones that had expanded. At day 60, the high TCRbeta diversity found in some patients originated from recipient T cells and thymic progenitors that had survived. It was newly produced T cells that mostly accounted for T-cell counts and diversity one year after transplant.

Preparation of the TCRbeta library was carried out with unique molecular identifiers. Via MiXCR, TCRdb re-called the PCR reads, giving one row per CDR3 protein. The sample records 85,000 to 120,000 distinct CDR3 sequences, approximately 6% being singletons. The germline V gene has CDR1 SGHTA and CDR2 FQGNSA. The CDR3 loop spans 14 amino acids. V was shortened by 5 bases and J by 5 bases, with 14 bases between the two germline ends. The material was PBMCs, mostly from graft donor cells, obtained 60 days after TCRalphabeta/CD19-depleted stem cell transplant. This TCR was recovered from a female patient aged 2-9 years who had a stem cell transplant for Fanconi anemia, so the T cells may come from the graft donor. The chain combines TRBV7-2 with TRBJ2-3, with D possibly TRBD2 on 6 matching bases. The CDR3 protein is CASSLRELGDTQYF. The DNA for the CDR3 is TGTGCCAGCAGCCTACGGGAGTTGGGAGATACGCAGTATTTT. The full variable domain, with the rest looked up from reference TRBV7-2 and TRBJ2-3, is GAGVSQSPSNKVTEKGKDVELRCDPISGHTALYWYRQSLGQGLEFLIYFQGNSAPDKSGLPSDRFSAERTGGSVSTLTIQRTQQEDSAVYLCASSLRELGDTQYFGPGTRLTVL.